One sample yielded the 17 T cell receptor beta chains listed below, sequenced in a study of T cell responses to AZD1222 COVID-19 vaccine (dated by TCRdb to the early 2020s). The time point label, read with the paper, signifies: baseline before first vaccination. Receptor amplification or capture employed the immunoSEQ multiplex PCR assay. TCRdb holds this immuneACCESS table with in-frame rearrangements only. Some clones are missing; in checked studies, unresolved V genes explain under half, and the rest has no known cause. The sample data list 64,000 or so clones, and 80% to 85% of these were observed just once. Jointly, the top ten make up about 7% of the sample. The sequencing here drew on peripheral blood, taken on day 0 of AZD1222 vaccination. The receptor set was obtained from an adult in good health.

V and J are TRBV5-4 and TRBJ1-1, with D possibly TRBD1 on 5 matching bases. Trimming took 0 bases from V and 6 from J, leaving 9 bases between them. Germline values: CDR1 SGHNT, CDR2 YYREEE (reference sequence). The CDR3 totals 13 residues. Here the CDR3 reads CASSLVGVAEAFF. The CDR3 DNA reads as TGTGCCAGCAGCTTGGTAGGGGTTGCTGAAGCTTTCTTT. Complete variable domain (other parts from reference TRBV5-4 and TRBJ1-1): ETGVTQSPTHLIKTRGQQVTLRCSSQSGHNTVSWYQQALGQGPQFIFQYYREEENGRGNFPPRFSGLQFPNYSSELNVNALELDDSALYLCASSLVGVAEAFFGQGTRLTVV.

CDR3 in amino acids: CATSDTNRGITGELFF. DNA of the CDR3: TGTGCCACCAGTGATACCAACAGGGGAATCACCGGGGAGCTGTTTTTT. V gene TRBV24-1 combines with J gene TRBJ2-2; 7 bases are shared with TRBD1. J was trimmed by 4 bases and V by 3 bases; bases with no gene match: 7. This CDR3 comprises 16 residues. The V gene's germline CDR1 is KGHDR and CDR2 SFDVKD.

This sequence joins TRBV5-8 and TRBJ2-7, with TRBD1 as a possible D gene (6 bases). Trimming took 3 bases from V and 3 from J, leaving 10 bases between them. The CDR3 consists of 13 residues. Germline lookup yields CDR1 SGHTS and CDR2 YDEGEE. CDR3 loop: CASSSRGHYEQYF. The DNA of the CDR3 is TGTGCCAGCAGCTCCAGGGGACACTACGAGCAGTACTTC.

The chain carries TRBV7-9 and TRBJ1-5, with D possibly matching TRBD1 (5 bases). Germline loops: CDR1 SEHNR, CDR2 FQNEAQ (reference sequence). This CDR3 has 14 amino acids. Trimming pared 4 bases from V and 4 bases from J, leaving 11 bases between. CDR3 nucleotides: TGTGCCAGCAGCTCCCGGGACGGGAATCAGCCCCAGCATTTT. It is translated as CASSSRDGNQPQHF.

This sequence joins TRBV5-1 and TRBJ2-7; D not resolved. The CDR3 is 12 residues long. Germline V CDR1 and CDR2: SGHRS, YFSETQ. V lost 4 bases and J 5 bases, leaving 10 bases between the germline ends. CDR3 residues: CASSASVHEQYF. The CDR3, as DNA: TGCGCCAGCAGCGCCTCCGTCCACGAGCAGTACTTC. The complete variable domain, with remaining parts taken from reference TRBV5-1 and TRBJ2-7, reads KAGVTQTPRYLIKTRGQQVTLSCSPISGHRSVSWYQQTPGQGLQFLFEYFSETQRNKGNFPGRFSGRQFSNSRSEMNVSTLELGDSALYLCASSASVHEQYFGPGTRLTVT.

This chain connects TRBV10-3 to TRBJ2-5, with 11 bases aligning to TRBD2. The CDR3 spans 15 residues. V was pared by 4 bases and J by 1 base, with 2 bases of the junction left unmatched. The germline gives CDR1 ENHRY, CDR2 SYGVKD. CDR3 residues: CAISGGLAVQETQYF. CDR3 DNA sequence: TGTGCCATCAGTGGGGGACTAGCGGTCCAAGAGACCCAGTACTTC.

The CDR3 sequence: CASSAPGWTPQHF. The CDR3, as DNA: TGTGCCAGCAGTGCCCCGGGTTGGACGCCCCAGCATTTT. V gene TRBV2 combines with J gene TRBJ1-5; D is unclear. There are 13 residues in the CDR3. V was trimmed by 4 bases and J by 9 bases, leaving 13 bases between them. Germline assignment: CDR1 SNHLY and CDR2 FYNNEI.

The J gene is TRBJ1-2, the V gene TRBV28; D gene ambiguous. The germline CDR1 and CDR2 sequences are MDHEN and SYDVKM. This CDR3 contains 13 residues. V lost 2 bases to trimming and J lost 2 bases, with 6 bases between them. The CDR3 reads CASSLPINYGYTF. DNA for the CDR3: TGTGCCAGCAGTTTACCCATAAACTATGGCTACACCTTC.

This clone was found once. The chain couples TRBV7-8 to TRBJ1-5; D unresolved. The CDR3 runs 16 residues. V lost 0 bases and J 2 bases, leaving 11 bases between the germline ends. CDR1 and CDR2 from the germline V gene are SGHVS and FQNEAQ. CDR3 bases: TGTGCCAGCAGCTTAGCAATGTGGGGAGGCAATCAGCCCCAGCATTTT. Protein sequence: CASSLAMWGGNQPQHF.

The genes are TRBV6-2 or TRBV6-3 and TRBJ1-6; D uncertain. The V and J ends lost 2 bases and 5 bases respectively, with 13 bases between them. Germline V gene sequence: CDR1 MNHEY, CDR2 SVGEGT. This CDR3 is 16 amino acids long. CDR3 residues: CASSYREPRNNSPLHF. CDR3 DNA sequence: TGTGCCAGCAGTTACCGGGAACCTAGGAATAATTCACCCCTCCACTTT.

CDR3 bases: TGTGCCAGCAGCCTGAGGGACGGCTCCTACAATGAGCAGTTCTTC. It yields the protein CASSLRDGSYNEQFF. The rearrangement uses TRBV6-5 and TRBJ2-1, with D perhaps TRBD1 or TRBD2 (5 bases each). V dropped 6 bases and J dropped 0 bases, with 12 bases sitting between them. Germline assignment: CDR1 MNHEY and CDR2 SVGAGI. The CDR3 is 15 residues long.

The chain combines TRBV19 with TRBJ1-5, with D perhaps TRBD1 (5 bases). CDR1 and CDR2 from the germline V gene are LNHDA and SQIVND (reference sequence). The V gene lost 8 bases and the J gene lost 3 bases, with 11 bases spanning the gap. CDR3 length equals 13 residues. The CDR3 DNA sequence: TGTGCCAGTGATGACAGAAACAATCAGCCCCAGCATTTT. Encoded protein: CASDDRNNQPQHF. The variable domain in full, completed from reference TRBV19 and TRBJ1-5, reads DGGITQSPKYLFRKEGQNVTLSCEQNLNHDAMYWYRQDPGQGLRLIYYSQIVNDFQKGDIAEGYSVSREKKESFPLTVTSAQKNPTAFYLCASDDRNNQPQHFGDGTRLSIL.

This clone was observed a handful of times. This chain connects TRBV19 to TRBJ1-1; D possibly corresponds to TRBD1 (5 bases). Trimming took 3 bases from V and 8 from J, leaving 13 bases between them. Looked up from germline, CDR1 is LNHDA and CDR2 is SQIVND (reference sequence). This CDR3 comprises 13 residues. CDR3 nucleotide sequence: TGTGCCAGTAGTATTCTGACAGATCGCGAAGCTTTCTTT. Residues: CASSILTDREAFF.

This rearrangement joins TRBV4-2 to TRBJ2-7; a possible D gene is TRBD1 (5 bases). This CDR3 spans 15 amino acids. The germline gives CDR1 LGHNA, CDR2 YNFKEQ. V was shortened by 8 bases and J by 1 base, with 18 bases between the two germline ends. CDR3: CASGLLGANSYEQYF. For the CDR3, the DNA is TGTGCCAGCGGGCTGTTAGGGGCTAATTCCTACGAGCAGTACTTC.

This clone was observed a few times. The chain joins TRBV5-1 to TRBJ2-1; no reliable D call. V was cut by 3 bases and J by 8 bases, with 15 bases left in between. This CDR3 has 14 amino acids. CDR1 is SGHRS, CDR2 YFSETQ, per germline. The CDR3 DNA is TGCGCCAGCAGCTCAGCTCAGAAGGGCGATGAGCAGTTCTTC. Translation gives CASSSAQKGDEQFF.

The chain uses TRBV10-3 and TRBJ1-3, with TRBD1 as a possible D gene (5 bases). Trimming left V 6 bases short and J 1 base short, with 7 bases between. The CDR3 totals 13 residues. Germline V gives CDR1 ENHRY, CDR2 SYGVKD. The CDR3 here is CAIRGTSGNTIYF. Here the CDR3 DNA reads TGTGCCATCAGGGGGACTTCTGGAAACACCATATATTTT.

The chain is built from TRBV6-5 and TRBJ1-1; 7 positions match TRBD1. The J segment lost 13 bases and the V segment lost 4 bases, leaving 15 bases of the junction unmatched. Germline CDR1 reads MNHEY; CDR2 reads SVGAGI. This CDR3 has 14 residues. The CDR3 sequence is CASSSDGDRVDDFF. The CDR3 DNA reads as TGTGCCAGCAGTTCGGATGGAGACAGGGTTGATGATTTCTTT.